These T cell receptor beta chains were read from a single sample in a study of T cells in Graves' hyperthyroidism and ophthalmopathy. TCRdb fed the multiplex PCR reads into MiXCR, producing one record per CDR3 protein. Of more than 500,000 distinct CDR3 sequences listed, 40% to 50% are singletons. Sequenced material: peripheral blood or thyroid tissue (not recorded which). Receptors were obtained from an adult woman with Graves' disease, either hyperthyroidism or ophthalmopathy (not recorded which). Each CDR3 is given with its conserved first and last residue. The D gene is left open where the match is weak. Part of the rows lack a size; the others show once, few, many or a class for expanded clones.

TRBJ2-2 TRBV19 many TRBD1 CASSLRTGGPFYGELFF TGTGCCAGTAGTTTACGGACAGGGGGCCCTTTCTACGGGGAGCTGTTTTTT
TRBJ1-2 TRBV19 NA NA CASSIAGSYGYTF TGTGCCAGTAGTATAGCAGGGAGCTATGGCTACACCTTC
TRBJ2-7 TRBV7-8 many NA CASRHIDMHEQYF TGTGCCAGCAGACATATAGACATGCACGAGCAGTACTTC
TRBJ1-2 TRBV7-9 few NA CASSLVQGTYGYTF TGTGCCAGCAGCTTAGTACAGGGAACATATGGCTACACCTTC
TRBJ1-5 TRBV3-1 NA NA CASSQDGGRGVQPQHF TGTGCCAGCAGCCAAGATGGGGGACGTGGGGTTCAGCCCCAGCATTTT
TRBJ2-2 TRBV29-1 NA NA CSVVTGGGNTGELSW TGCAGCGTCGTGACAGGTGGGGGGAACACCGGGGAGCTGTCTTGG
TRBJ1-1 TRBV19 NA NA CATSIGGGSTEAFF TGTGCTACTAGTATAGGAGGAGGGTCCACTGAAGCTTTCTTT
TRBJ1-3 TRBV9 NA NA CASSVGALAGNTIYF TGTGCCAGCAGCGTGGGGGCACTAGCGGGAAACACCATATATTTT
TRBJ2-7 TRBV7-9 many TRBD1 CASSRDSSYEQYF TGTGCCAGCAGTCGGGACAGCAGCTACGAGCAGTACTTC
TRBJ2-7 TRBV11-2 many TRBD1 CASSSRTGKYEQYF TGTGCCAGCAGCTCCCGGACAGGGAAGTACGAGCAGTACTTC
TRBJ1-4 TRBV7-2 NA NA CASSEYGTPNEKLFF TGTGCCAGCAGCGAGTACGGGACACCCAATGAAAAACTGTTTTTT
TRBJ1-1 TRBV7-9 few NA CASSPDGMNTEAFF TGTGCCAGCAGCCCAGACGGGATGAACACTGAAGCTTTCTTT
TRBJ2-7 TRBV14 many NA CASSQDTRGEQYF TGTGCCAGCAGCCAAGACACGAGAGGCGAGCAGTACTTC
TRBJ1-2 TRBV7-2 once TRBD1 CASSVGQGVFYGYTF TGTGCCAGCAGCGTAGGACAGGGGGTTTTCTATGGCTACACCTTC
TRBJ2-5 TRBV7-2 NA NA CASSFRGRQEAVDQYF TGTGCCAGCAGCTTCCGCGGCCGCCAAGAGGCGGTAGACCAGTACTTC
TRBJ2-5 TRBV2 NA NA CASSGQGLGLSETQYF TGTGCCAGCAGTGGTCAAGGGCTAGGTCTAAGCGAGACCCAGTACTTC
TRBJ2-6 TRBV7-9 NA NA CASSGGPAGSSGANVLTF TGTGCCAGCAGCGGAGGTCCGGCGGGGAGCTCTGGGGCCAACGTCCTGACTTTC
TRBJ1-2 TRBV10-2 NA NA CASSDLARSGKYGYTF TGCGCCAGCAGCGATCTCGCCCGCAGTGGGAAGTATGGCTACACCTTC
TRBJ1-5 TRBV27 NA TRBD1 CASSPIDRGPAQPQHF TGTGCCAGCAGTCCGATCGACAGGGGGCCCGCTCAGCCCCAGCATTTT
TRBJ1-1 TRBV4-2 NA NA CASSQVRRLNTEAFF TGTGCCAGCAGCCAAGTTCGGCGGTTGAACACTGAAGCTTTCTTT
TRBJ2-7 TRBV7-9 NA TRBD2 CASSFRTSGGEQYF TGTGCCAGCAGCTTCCGGACTAGTGGGGGCGAGCAGTACTTC
TRBJ2-5 TRBV29-1 many NA CSVQRGTPQETQYF TGCAGCGTCCAACGAGGGACACCCCAAGAGACCCAGTACTTC
TRBJ1-2 TRBV6-1 many TRBD1 CASSDMPTGNYGYTF TGTGCCAGCAGCGATATGCCGACAGGGAACTATGGCTACACCTTC
TRBJ2-7 TRBV29-1 NA NA CSVEAGARYEQYF TGCAGCGTTGAGGCAGGGGCCCGCTACGAGCAGTACTTC
TRBJ2-5 TRBV2 NA TRBD2 CASSGRLAEETQYF TGTGCCAGCAGTGGCAGACTAGCGGAGGAGACCCAGTACTTC
TRBJ2-7 TRBV15 many NA CATSRIRQVGITYEQYF TGTGCCACCAGCAGAATCAGACAGGTTGGGATAACCTACGAGCAGTACTTC
TRBJ1-1 TRBV10-3 NA NA CAISESRRNTEAFF TGTGCCATCAGTGAGTCGAGGAGGAACACTGAAGCTTTCTTT
TRBJ1-5 TRBV9 many NA CASSVGGDPNQPQHF TGTGCCAGCAGCGTAGGGGGGGACCCCAATCAGCCCCAGCATTTT
TRBJ2-5 TRBV10-2 NA NA CASSESKHVRETQYF TGCGCCAGCAGTGAGTCGAAACACGTCCGCGAGACCCAGTACTTC
TRBJ1-4 TRBV25-1 NA NA CASNPTEKLFF TGTGCCAGCAACCCGACCGAAAAACTGTTTTTT
TRBJ2-5 TRBV6-6 NA NA CASSETTWTWQETQYF TGTGCCAGCAGTGAAACAACATGGACATGGCAAGAGACCCAGTACTTC
TRBJ2-5 TRBV2 NA NA CASCPGGTLETQYF TGTGCCAGCTGCCCCGGCGGGACACTAGAGACCCAGTACTTC
TRBJ2-3 TRBV7-8 NA TRBD1 CASSFRTGYTDTQYF TGTGCCAGCAGCTTTAGGACAGGGTATACAGATACGCAGTATTTT
TRBJ1-2 TRBV19 many TRBD1 CASSIRDRNYGYTF TGTGCCAGTAGTATCCGGGACAGAAACTATGGCTACACCTTC
TRBJ2-6 TRBV19 NA NA CASSPGASNVLTF TGTGCCAGTAGCCCCGGGGCTTCCAACGTCCTGACTTTC
TRBJ1-5 TRBV2 once NA CASSVDGLNQPQHF TGTGCCAGCAGTGTCGACGGTTTAAACCAGCCCCAGCATTTT
TRBJ1-5 TRBV25-1 few NA CAAGTDGQPQHF TGTGCGGCAGGCACTGATGGTCAGCCCCAGCATTTT
TRBJ1-4 TRBV29-1 NA TRBD1 CSAAGQWYSTNEKLFF TGCAGCGCGGCGGGACAGTGGTACTCAACTAATGAAAAACTGTTTTTT
TRBJ1-6 TRBV2 NA NA CASSGREGNSPLHF TGTGCCAGCAGTGGACGGGAGGGCAATTCACCCCTCCACTTT